This T cell receptor beta chain is drawn from a study of T cell changes during pregnancy in multiple sclerosis. Using immunoSEQ multiplex PCR, the repertoire was profiled, and TCRdb retains in-frame clones only, with some absent. The profile shows 25,000 to 30,000 clones, roughly 89% of them singletons. The germline V gene encodes CDR1 ENHRY and CDR2 SYGVKD. This CDR3 has 14 amino acids. V lost 2 bases, J lost 7 bases, and 14 bases lay in between. The sequence was obtained from a female donor with multiple sclerosis, enrolled in a pregnancy study. The V gene is TRBV10-3, the J gene TRBJ1-1; D gene uncertain. The material sequenced was CD8+ T cells from peripheral blood mononuclear cells, taken before pregnancy. CDR3 residues: CAISEDSSHIEAFF. The CDR3 DNA follows: TGTGCCATCAGTGAGGATTCCTCTCACATTGAAGCTTTCTTT.